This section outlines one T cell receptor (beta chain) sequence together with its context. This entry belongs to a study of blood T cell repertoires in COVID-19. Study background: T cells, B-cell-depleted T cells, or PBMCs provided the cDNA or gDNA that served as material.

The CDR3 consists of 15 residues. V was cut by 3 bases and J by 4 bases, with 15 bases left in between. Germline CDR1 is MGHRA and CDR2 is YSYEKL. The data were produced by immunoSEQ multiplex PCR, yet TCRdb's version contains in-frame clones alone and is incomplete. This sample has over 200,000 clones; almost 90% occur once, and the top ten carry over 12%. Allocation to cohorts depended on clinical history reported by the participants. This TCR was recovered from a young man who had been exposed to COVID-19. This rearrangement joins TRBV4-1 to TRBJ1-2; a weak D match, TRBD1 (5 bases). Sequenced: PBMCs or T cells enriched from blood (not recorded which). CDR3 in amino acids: CASSQGEAGTYGYTF. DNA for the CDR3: TGCGCCAGCAGCCAGGGGGAGGCAGGAACCTATGGCTACACCTTC.